This is a list of T cell receptor beta chains from one sample in a study of control samples from healthy donors and cancer patients. The table came from immunoSEQ multiplex PCR; TCRdb's copy has only in-frame clones and leaves some out. The sample includes about 70,000 clones, approximately 80% seen only once; the top ten take roughly 28%. The sequencing sample was made of blood. The source is a man in his forties or fifties in good health. Each CDR3 is given with its conserved first and last residue.

TRBV11-3,TRBJ1-1,CASRGRLSEAFF
TRBV7-9,TRBJ1-1,CASSLDPNTEAFF
TRBV5-1,TRBJ1-1,CASSLGLPNTEAFF
TRBV5-1,TRBJ1-1,CASKASFQGGTEAFF
TRBV7-2,TRBJ2-3,CASSLWQGLASADTQYF
TRBV28,TRBJ2-7,CASSPGTSNGYEQYF
TRBV5-5,TRBJ2-7,CASSLGQASSYEQYF
TRBV3-1/TRBV3-2,TRBJ1-2,CASSQDAGGGYGYTF
TRBV5-1,TRBJ2-7,CASSLSGEQYF
TRBV13,TRBJ1-2,CASSFLDRGGGYTF
TRBV13,TRBJ1-6,CASSKGPLSGGGNSPLHF
TRBV2,TRBJ2-6,CASSDSRVGANVLTF
TRBV9,TRBJ2-7,CASSVGGTGISYEQYF
TRBV19,TRBJ1-1,CASSRRPGQGVTEAFF
TRBV5-1,TRBJ2-3,CASSSKEPGKDTQYF
TRBV19,TRBJ2-2,CASSSGEGFANTGELFF
TRBV14,TRBJ1-1,CASSQSVTEAFF
TRBV2,TRBJ1-4,CASSPSVARDEKLFF
TRBV3-1/TRBV3-2,TRBJ2-2,CASSLGRDTGELFF
TRBV2,TRBJ1-3,CASSDFDRGDTIYF
TRBV27,TRBJ2-1,CASSPTQGTGEQFF
TRBV5-4,TRBJ2-3,CASSLAFRASANTQYF